The source of this T cell receptor (beta chain) is a study of T cells in Graves' hyperthyroidism and ophthalmopathy. At least ten counts were recorded for this clonotype. What it binds is not known. Study conclusions and caveats: Peripheral blood also featured most of the thyroid clonotypes expanded above 0.001. Stable hyperthyroidism and ophthalmopathy were separated using 13 V-J signatures.

The study based diagnoses on clinical symptoms, serum thyroxine and TRAb, thyroid ultrasound and orbital computed tomography. Source material for PBMCs was about 11 ml fresh peripheral blood. RNA transcripts were the template for amplifying TCR beta CDR3 regions. Researchers ran a first-round RT-PCR on the TCR CDR3 using the HTBI primer set. TCRdb passed the multiplex PCR reads through MiXCR, listing each CDR3 protein once. The sample records about 600,000 distinct CDR3 sequences, approximately 15% being singletons. The junction had 7 bases not matched to a gene; V was cut back by 6 bases and J by 4 bases. The CDR3 loop spans 15 amino acids.

The sample consisted of blood. The chain couples TRBV12-3 or TRBV12-4 to TRBJ2-2; 8 positions match TRBD1. The sequence derives from a middle-aged woman with Graves' ophthalmopathy. The CDR3 bases are TGTGCCAGCAGGGGTAGACAGGGGAGCACCGGGGAGCTGTTTTTT. This codes for CASRGRQGSTGELFF.